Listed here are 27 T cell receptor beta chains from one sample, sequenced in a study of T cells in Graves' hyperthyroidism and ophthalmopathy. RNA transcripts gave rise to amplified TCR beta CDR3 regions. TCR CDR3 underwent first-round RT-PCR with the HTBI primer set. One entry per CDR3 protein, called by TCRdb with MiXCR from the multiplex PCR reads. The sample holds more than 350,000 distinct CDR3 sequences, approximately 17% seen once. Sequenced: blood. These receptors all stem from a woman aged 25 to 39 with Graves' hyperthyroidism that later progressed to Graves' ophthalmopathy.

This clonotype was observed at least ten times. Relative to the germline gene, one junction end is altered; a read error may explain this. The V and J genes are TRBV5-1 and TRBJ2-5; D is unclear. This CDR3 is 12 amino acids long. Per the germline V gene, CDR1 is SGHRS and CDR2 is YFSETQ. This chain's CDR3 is CASSLDQETQYF. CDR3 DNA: TGTGCCAGCAGCTTAGATCAGGAGACCCAGTACTTC.

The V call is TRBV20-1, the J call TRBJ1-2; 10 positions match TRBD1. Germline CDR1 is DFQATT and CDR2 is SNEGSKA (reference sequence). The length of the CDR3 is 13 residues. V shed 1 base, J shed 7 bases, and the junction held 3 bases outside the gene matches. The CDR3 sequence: CSARARDRGGYTF. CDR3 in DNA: TGCAGTGCTAGAGCCCGGGACAGGGGTGGCTACACCTTC.

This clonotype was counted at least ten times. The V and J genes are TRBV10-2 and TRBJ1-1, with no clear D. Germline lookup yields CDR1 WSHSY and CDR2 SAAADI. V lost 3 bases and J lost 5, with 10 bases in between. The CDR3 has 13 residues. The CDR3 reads CASSDSDGTEAFF. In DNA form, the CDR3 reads TGCGCCAGCAGTGACTCAGATGGAACTGAAGCTTTCTTT.

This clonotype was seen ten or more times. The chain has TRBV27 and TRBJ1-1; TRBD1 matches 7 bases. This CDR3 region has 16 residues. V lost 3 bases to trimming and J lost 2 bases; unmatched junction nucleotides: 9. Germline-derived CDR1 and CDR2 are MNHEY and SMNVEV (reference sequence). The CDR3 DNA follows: TGTGCCAGCAGTTTCACCGCGACAGGGACCAACACTGAAGCTTTCTTT. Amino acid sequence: CASSFTATGTNTEAFF.

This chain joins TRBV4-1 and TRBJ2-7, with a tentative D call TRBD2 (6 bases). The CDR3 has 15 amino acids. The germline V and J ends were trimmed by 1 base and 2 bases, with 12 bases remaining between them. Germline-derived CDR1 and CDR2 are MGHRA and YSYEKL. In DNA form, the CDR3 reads TGCGCCAGCAGCCAAGGGCCTAGCGCGACCTACGAGCAGTACTTC. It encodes CASSQGPSATYEQYF.

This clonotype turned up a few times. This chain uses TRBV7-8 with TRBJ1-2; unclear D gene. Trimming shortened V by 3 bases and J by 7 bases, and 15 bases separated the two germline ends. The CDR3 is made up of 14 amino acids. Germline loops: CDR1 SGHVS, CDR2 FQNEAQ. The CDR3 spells CASSFRWGRSGYTF. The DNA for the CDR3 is TGTGCCAGCAGCTTCCGTTGGGGAAGATCTGGCTACACCTTC.

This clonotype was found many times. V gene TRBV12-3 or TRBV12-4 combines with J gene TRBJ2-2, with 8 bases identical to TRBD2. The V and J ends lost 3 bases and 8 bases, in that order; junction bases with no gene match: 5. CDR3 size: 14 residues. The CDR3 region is CASSFGGARGELFF. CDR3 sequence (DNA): TGTGCCAGCAGTTTCGGGGGGGCGAGGGGGGAGCTGTTTTTT.

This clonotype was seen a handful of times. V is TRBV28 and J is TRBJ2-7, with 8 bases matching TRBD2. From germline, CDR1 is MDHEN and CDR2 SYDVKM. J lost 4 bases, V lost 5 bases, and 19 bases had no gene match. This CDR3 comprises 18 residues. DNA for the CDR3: TGTGCCAGCAGTCTTGTCGGCGCGGGGGGCCGGAGAAGGTACGAGCAGTACTTC. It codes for CASSLVGAGGRRRYEQYF.

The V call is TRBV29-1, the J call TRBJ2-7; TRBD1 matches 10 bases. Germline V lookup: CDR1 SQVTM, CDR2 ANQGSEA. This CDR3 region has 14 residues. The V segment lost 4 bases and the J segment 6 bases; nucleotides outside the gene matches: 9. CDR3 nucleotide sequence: TGCAGCGTTGTAGGGACAGGGGTCCGAGGCGAGCAGTACTTC. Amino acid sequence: CSVVGTGVRGEQYF.

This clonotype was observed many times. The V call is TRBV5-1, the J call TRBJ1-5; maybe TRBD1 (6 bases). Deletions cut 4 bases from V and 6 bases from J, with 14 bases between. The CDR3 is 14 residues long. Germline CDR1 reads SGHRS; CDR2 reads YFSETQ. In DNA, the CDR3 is TGCGCCAGCAGCCCAGGGGATTTAGCTCAGCCCCAGCATTTT. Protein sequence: CASSPGDLAQPQHF.

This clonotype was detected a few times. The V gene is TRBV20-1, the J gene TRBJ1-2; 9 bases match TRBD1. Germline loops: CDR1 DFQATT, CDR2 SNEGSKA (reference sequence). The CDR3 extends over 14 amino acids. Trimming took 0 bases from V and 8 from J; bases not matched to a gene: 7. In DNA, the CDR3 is TGCAGTGCTAGAGATCTAGGGACAGGGATCGGCTACACCTTC. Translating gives CSARDLGTGIGYTF.

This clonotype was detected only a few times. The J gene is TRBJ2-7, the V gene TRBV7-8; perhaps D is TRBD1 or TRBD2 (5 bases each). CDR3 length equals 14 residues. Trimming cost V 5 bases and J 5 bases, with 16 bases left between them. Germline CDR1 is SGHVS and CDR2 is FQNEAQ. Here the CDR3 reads CASSISRGVHEQYF. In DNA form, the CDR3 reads TGTGCCAGCAGCATATCAAGGGGAGTCCACGAGCAGTACTTC.

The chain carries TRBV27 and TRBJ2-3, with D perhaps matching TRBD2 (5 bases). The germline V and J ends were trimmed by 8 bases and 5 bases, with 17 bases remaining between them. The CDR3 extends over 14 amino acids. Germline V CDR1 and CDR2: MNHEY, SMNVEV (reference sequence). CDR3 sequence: CASGPPSWGDTQYF. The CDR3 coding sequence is TGTGCCAGCGGACCTCCTAGCTGGGGAGATACGCAGTATTTT.

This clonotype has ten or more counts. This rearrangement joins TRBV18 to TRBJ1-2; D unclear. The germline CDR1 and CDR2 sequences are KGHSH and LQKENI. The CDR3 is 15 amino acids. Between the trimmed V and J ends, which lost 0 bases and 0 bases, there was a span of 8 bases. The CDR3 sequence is CASSPPLVANYGYTF. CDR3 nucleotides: TGTGCCAGCTCACCACCCCTAGTGGCTAACTATGGCTACACCTTC.

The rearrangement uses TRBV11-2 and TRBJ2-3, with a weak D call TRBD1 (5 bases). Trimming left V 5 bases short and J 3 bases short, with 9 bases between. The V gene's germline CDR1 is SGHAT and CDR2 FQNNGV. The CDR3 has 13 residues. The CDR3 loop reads CASSRRETDTQYF. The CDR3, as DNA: TGTGCCAGCAGCCGCAGGGAAACAGATACGCAGTATTTT. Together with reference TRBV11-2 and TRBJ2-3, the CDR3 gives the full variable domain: EAGVAQSPRYKIIEKRQSVAFWCNPISGHATLYWYQQILGQGPKLLIQFQNNGVVDDSQLPKDRFSAERLKGVDSTLKIQPAKLEDSAVYLCASSRRETDTQYFGPGTRLTVL.

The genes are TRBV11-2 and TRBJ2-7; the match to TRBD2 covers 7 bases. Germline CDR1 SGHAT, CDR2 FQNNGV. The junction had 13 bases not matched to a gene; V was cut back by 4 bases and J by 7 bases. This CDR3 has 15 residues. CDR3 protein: CASSSGRAGMGEQYF. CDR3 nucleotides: TGTGCCAGCAGCTCAGGAAGAGCGGGAATGGGAGAGCAGTACTTC.

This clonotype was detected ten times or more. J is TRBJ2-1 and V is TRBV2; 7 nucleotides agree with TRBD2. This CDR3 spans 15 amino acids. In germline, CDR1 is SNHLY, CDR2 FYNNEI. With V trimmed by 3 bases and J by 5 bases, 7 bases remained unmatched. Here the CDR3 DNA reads TGTGCCAGCAGTGACGATGGGGCGGGGGACAATGAGCAGTTCTTC. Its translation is CASSDDGAGDNEQFF.

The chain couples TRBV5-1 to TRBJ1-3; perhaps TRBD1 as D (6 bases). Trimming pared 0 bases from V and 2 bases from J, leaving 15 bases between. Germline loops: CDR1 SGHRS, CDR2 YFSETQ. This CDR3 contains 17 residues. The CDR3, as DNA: TGCGCCAGCAGCTTGGACGCCGGGGGCGCGGCTGGAAACACCATATATTTT. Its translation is CASSLDAGGAAGNTIYF.

The CDR3 protein is CASSDGQGANTEAFF. The CDR3 region has the DNA TGTGCCAGCAGTGACGGACAGGGGGCAAACACTGAAGCTTTCTTT. The rearrangement uses TRBV6-1 and TRBJ1-1; TRBD1 agrees at 11 bases. Germline assignment: CDR1 MNHNS and CDR2 SASEGT. The CDR3 contains 15 residues. V gave up 3 bases and J gave up 2 bases; unmatched junction bases: 2.

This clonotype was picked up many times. CDR3 loop: CASSFAEKGNTEAFF. CDR3 DNA sequence: TGTGCCAGCAGTTTCGCGGAGAAAGGGAACACTGAAGCTTTCTTT. The chain combines TRBV27 with TRBJ1-1; no definite D call. The V and J ends lost 3 bases and 1 base respectively, with 12 bases between them. The CDR3 totals 15 residues. CDR1 and CDR2 (germline): MNHEY, SMNVEV (reference sequence).

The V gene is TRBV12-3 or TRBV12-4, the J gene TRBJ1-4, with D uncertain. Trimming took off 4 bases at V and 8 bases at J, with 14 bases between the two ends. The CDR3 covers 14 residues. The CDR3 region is CASSWGGSREKLFF. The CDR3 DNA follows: TGTGCCAGCAGTTGGGGAGGGAGCAGGGAAAAACTGTTTTTT.

Here the CDR3 DNA reads TGTGCCAGCGGGGCAGCCACGAACACTGAAGCTTTCTTT. Its protein product is CASGAATNTEAFF. This rearrangement joins TRBV6-1 to TRBJ1-1; perhaps TRBD1 as D (5 bases). The CDR3 runs 13 residues. Germline V gene lookup returns CDR1 MNHNS and CDR2 SASEGT. With 8 bases removed from V and 1 base from J, the gap between germline ends came to 11 bases.

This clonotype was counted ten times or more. CDR3 nucleotides: TGTGCCAGCAGATCGGGACTAGCGAACACCGGGGAGCTGTTTTTT. This codes for CASRSGLANTGELFF. The chain combines TRBV28 with TRBJ2-2; 8 positions agree with TRBD2. This CDR3 spans 15 amino acids. The V gene's germline CDR1 is MDHEN and CDR2 SYDVKM. V lost 6 bases to trimming and J lost 0 bases; unmatched junction nucleotides: 3.

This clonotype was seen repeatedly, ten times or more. CDR3 protein: CSARDPSLSGQETQYF. CDR3 nucleotide sequence: TGCAGTGCTAGAGATCCTAGTTTAAGTGGCCAAGAGACCCAGTACTTC. The chain is built from TRBV20-1 and TRBJ2-5, with D uncertain. Trimming shortened V by 0 bases and J by 1 base, and 15 bases separated the two germline ends. CDR1 is DFQATT, CDR2 SNEGSKA, per germline (reference sequence). This CDR3 has 16 amino acids.

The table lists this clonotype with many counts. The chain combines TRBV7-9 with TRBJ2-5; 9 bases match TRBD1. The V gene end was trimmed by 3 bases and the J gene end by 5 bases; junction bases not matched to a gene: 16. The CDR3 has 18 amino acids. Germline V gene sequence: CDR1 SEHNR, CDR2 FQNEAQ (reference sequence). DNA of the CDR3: TGTGCCAGCAGCTTCCCTACTAAAGGACAGGGGAGGTTGGAGACCCAGTACTTC. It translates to CASSFPTKGQGRLETQYF.

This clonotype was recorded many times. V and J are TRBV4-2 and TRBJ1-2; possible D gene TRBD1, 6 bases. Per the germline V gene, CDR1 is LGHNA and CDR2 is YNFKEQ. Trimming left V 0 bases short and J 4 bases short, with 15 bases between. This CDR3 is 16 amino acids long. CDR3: CASSQDLADSSYGYTF. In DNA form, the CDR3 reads TGTGCCAGCAGCCAAGATCTCGCGGACAGCTCCTATGGCTACACCTTC.

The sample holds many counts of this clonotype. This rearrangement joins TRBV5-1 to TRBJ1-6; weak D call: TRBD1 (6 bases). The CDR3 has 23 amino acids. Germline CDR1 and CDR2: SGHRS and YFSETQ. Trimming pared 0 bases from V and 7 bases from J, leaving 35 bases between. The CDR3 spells CASSLVAPRGRFKSDSENSPLHF. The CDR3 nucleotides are TGCGCCAGCAGCTTGGTTGCCCCTCGGGGAAGGTTTAAATCGGACAGTGAAAATTCACCCCTCCACTTT.